The next 2 T cell receptor beta chains were all read from a single sample in a study of blood T cell repertoires in COVID-19. Generated by immunoSEQ multiplex PCR, the TCRdb table keeps only in-frame clones and is missing some. This sample carries 100,000 to 130,000 clones, around 90% of them seen once, and the ten largest clones take 4.9%. Sequences were obtained from peripheral blood. These receptors all stem from a man aged 40-55 years with active or convalescent COVID-19.

The CDR3 here is CASSSMGQLQETQYF. CDR3 bases: TGTGCCAGCAGCTCCATGGGACAGCTCCAAGAGACCCAGTACTTC. The chain combines TRBV7-2 with TRBJ2-5, with TRBD1 matching 7 bases. Per the germline V gene, CDR1 is SGHTA and CDR2 is FQGNSA. V shed 4 bases, J shed 1 base, and the junction held 6 bases outside the gene matches. This CDR3 is 15 amino acids long.

This clone was seen more than once but under ten times. The chain uses TRBV25-1 and TRBJ1-2; weak D call: TRBD1 (5 bases). With 4 bases removed from V and 7 bases from J, the gap between germline ends came to 13 bases. The CDR3 totals 13 residues. Germline V gene lookup returns CDR1 MGHDK and CDR2 SYGVNS. CDR3 nucleotide sequence: TGTGCCAGCAGTGCCGCGGGGGAGGGTGGCTACACCTTC. Translating it yields CASSAAGEGGYTF.